Ten or more counts support the clone carrying this T cell receptor (beta chain). This entry comes from a study of metastatic and nonmetastatic thyroid tumors. TCRdb called clones again from the PCR reads with MiXCR. Of over 25,000 clones listed, 11% are singletons. The CDR3 loop spans 15 amino acids. Germline assignment: CDR1 SGHAT and CDR2 FQNNGV. Deletions cut 5 bases from V and 2 bases from J, with 14 bases between. Nobody among the patients had been given any treatment before thyroid surgery. The clonotype comes from a female donor with papillary thyroid cancer or a benign thyroid nodule (not recorded which). Some clones in this sample may be carry-over from other donors' samples. The chain employs TRBV11-2 and TRBJ2-3, with D perhaps TRBD1 or TRBD2 (5 bases each). The sequenced material came from blood. This CDR3 reads CASSPSGRITDTQYF. The DNA for the CDR3 is TGTGCCAGCAGCCCCTCGGGACGGATCACAGATACGCAGTATTTT.